Sequencing of this T cell receptor beta chain was carried out in a study of shared clonotypes between healthy human individuals. Partitioning of CD4+ cells yielded a CD45RA+ naive subset and a CD45RA-negative memory subset. This CDR3 is built from 14 residues. With 5 bases removed from V and 2 bases from J, the gap between germline ends came to 15 bases. Per the germline V gene, CDR1 is GTSNPN and CDR2 is SVGIG (reference sequence). This table comes from immunoSEQ multiplex PCR, and its TCRdb copy is limited to in-frame clones, with some not included. Here the sample spans about 1.1 million clones, around 78% being singletons.

The chain is built from TRBV30 and TRBJ1-2; D not certain. The specimen sequenced was memory CD4+ T cells from PBMCs. The sample's subset: CD45RA-negative fraction. This TCR was sampled from a man younger than 35 in good health. Some clones in this sample may be carry-over from other donors' samples. In DNA form, the CDR3 reads TGTGCCTGGGGGTATCAGAGGGTGAACTATGGCTACACCTTC. It specifies CAWGYQRVNYGYTF. The full variable domain, with the rest looked up from reference TRBV30 and TRBJ1-2, is SQTIHQWPATLVQPVGSPLSLECTVEGTSNPNLYWYRQAAGRGLQLLFYSVGIGQISSEVPQNLSASRPQDRQFILSSKKLLLSDSGFYLCAWGYQRVNYGYTFGSGTRLTVV.